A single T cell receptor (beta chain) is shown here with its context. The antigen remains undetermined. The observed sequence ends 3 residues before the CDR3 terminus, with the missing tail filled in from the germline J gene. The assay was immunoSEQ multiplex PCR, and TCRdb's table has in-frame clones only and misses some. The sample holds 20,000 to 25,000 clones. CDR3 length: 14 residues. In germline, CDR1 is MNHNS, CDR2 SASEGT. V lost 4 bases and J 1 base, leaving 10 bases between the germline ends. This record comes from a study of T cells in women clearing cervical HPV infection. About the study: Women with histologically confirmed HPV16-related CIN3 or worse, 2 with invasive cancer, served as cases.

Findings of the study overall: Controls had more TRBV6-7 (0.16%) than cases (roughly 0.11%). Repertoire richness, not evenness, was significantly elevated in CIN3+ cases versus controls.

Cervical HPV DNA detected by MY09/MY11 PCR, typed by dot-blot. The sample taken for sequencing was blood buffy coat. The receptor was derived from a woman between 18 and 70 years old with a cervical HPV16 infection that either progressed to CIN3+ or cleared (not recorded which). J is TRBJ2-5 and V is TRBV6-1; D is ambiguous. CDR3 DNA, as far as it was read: TGTGCCAGCAGTGCACCCGCGCCCCAAGAGACC. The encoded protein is CASSAPAPQET. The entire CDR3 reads CASSAPAPQETQYF.